One and the same sample provided the 11 T cell receptor beta chains below, sequenced in a study of blood T cells in healthy people across ages. A second roughly 7 to 12 cycle PCR used barcoded and J-beta primers. TCRdb recomputed calls from the 5' RACE reads with MiXCR, one row per CDR3 protein. The sample yields 1.5 million to 2 million distinct CDR3 sequences, about 39% seen once. The specimen sequenced was blood. Source of these receptors: a human donor in good health.

This clonotype has only a few counts. V gene TRBV7-2 combines with J gene TRBJ1-4, with D possibly TRBD1 on 6 matching bases. V lost 5 bases and J lost 8, with 18 bases in between. This CDR3 is 15 amino acids long. The germline CDR1 and CDR2 sequences are SGHTA and FQGNSA. The CDR3 here is CASSRIGAGDEKLFF. The CDR3 nucleotides read TGTGCCAGCAGCCGAATCGGAGCAGGGGACGAAAAACTGTTTTTT.

This clonotype was seen more than once but under ten times. The V call is TRBV2, the J call TRBJ2-2; D not resolved. Trimming removed 4 bases from V and 4 bases from J, with 13 bases in between. CDR1 is SNHLY, CDR2 FYNNEI, per germline. The CDR3 is 15 residues long. CDR3 sequence: CASSALAPGTGELFF. CDR3 nucleotides: TGTGCCAGCAGTGCACTCGCTCCGGGCACCGGGGAGCTGTTTTTT.

In this sample, this clonotype turned up many times. This chain connects TRBV5-1 to TRBJ2-1, with D perhaps matching TRBD1 (6 bases). The CDR3 is made up of 17 amino acids. Germline V gene data show CDR1 as SGHRS and CDR2 as YFSETQ. Trimming shortened V by 4 bases and J by 0 bases, and 17 bases separated the two germline ends. The CDR3 here is CASSTMGALSSYNEQFF. CDR3 nucleotide sequence: TGCGCCAGCAGCACGATGGGGGCCCTGAGCTCCTACAATGAGCAGTTCTTC.

This chain links TRBV5-1 with TRBJ2-4, with a tentative D call TRBD2 (5 bases). This CDR3 comprises 14 residues. Germline CDR1 reads SGHRS; CDR2 reads YFSETQ. Trimming left V 4 bases short and J 5 bases short, with 13 bases between. CDR3 coding DNA: TGCGCCAGCAGCCAACGGGGTTCGGAAAACATTCAGTACTTC. Protein: CASSQRGSENIQYF. The full variable domain, in which reference TRBV5-1 and TRBJ2-4 provide the parts outside the CDR3, is KAGVTQTPRYLIKTRGQQVTLSCSPISGHRSVSWYQQTPGQGLQFLFEYFSETQRNKGNFPGRFSGRQFSNSRSEMNVSTLELGDSALYLCASSQRGSENIQYFGAGTRLSVL.

The chain uses TRBV6-5 and TRBJ2-5, with D perhaps TRBD1 or TRBD2 (6 bases each). Germline lookup yields CDR1 MNHEY and CDR2 SVGAGI. This CDR3 is built from 13 residues. V lost 3 bases and J lost 11, with 16 bases in between. CDR3 coding DNA: TGTGCCAGCAGTTATGGACAGTGGGGGGAGCAGTACTTC. It specifies CASSYGQWGEQYF.

This clonotype has a count of ten or more. The V and J genes are TRBV3-1 and TRBJ2-3; weak D call: TRBD2 (6 bases). Germline CDR1 reads LGHDT; CDR2 reads YNNKEL (reference sequence). The CDR3 contains 16 residues. The V end was cut by 0 bases, the J end by 3 bases, with 13 bases between. CDR3 protein: CASSQDHSGSTDTQYF. CDR3 in DNA: TGTGCCAGCAGCCAAGATCATAGCGGTTCTACAGATACGCAGTATTTT.

The CDR3 is CASSFRPLAGANSYNEQFF. The CDR3 coding sequence is TGTGCCAGCAGTTTTCGGCCACTAGCGGGGGCAAACTCCTACAATGAGCAGTTCTTC. The V and J genes are TRBV12-3 or TRBV12-4 and TRBJ2-1, with 11 positions matching TRBD2. The CDR3 is 19 amino acids. J was trimmed by 0 bases and V by 3 bases; bases with no gene match: 10.

The chain is built from TRBV7-2 and TRBJ2-1; D is ambiguous. The CDR3 length is 16 residues. From germline, CDR1 is SGHTA and CDR2 FQGNSA. Trimming cost V 7 bases and J 6 bases, with 22 bases left between them. CDR3 amino acids: CASNSPGRVRPNEQFF. DNA for the CDR3: TGTGCCAGCAACTCCCCAGGTAGGGTGAGACCCAATGAGCAGTTCTTC.

This clonotype appeared once. This chain joins TRBV7-2 and TRBJ1-1, with D possibly TRBD1 on 5 matching bases. This CDR3 region has 13 residues. V was cut by 1 base and J by 9 bases, with 12 bases left in between. CDR1 and CDR2 (germline): SGHTA, FQGNSA. CDR3 sequence: CASSLGVRGKAFF. The CDR3 DNA reads TGTGCCAGCAGCTTAGGAGTCCGGGGGAAAGCTTTCTTT.

This clonotype has just a few counts. CDR3 nucleotides: TGTGCCCCGTGGGACCGGGACCGTGAAAAACACGGGGTAATCCCTAACTATGGCTACACCTTC. As protein: CAPWDRDREKHGVIPNYGYTF. V usage is TRBV30 and J usage is TRBJ1-2, with D perhaps TRBD1 (5 bases). Germline V CDR1 and CDR2: GTSNPN, SVGIG (reference sequence). This CDR3 has 21 residues. The germline V and J ends were trimmed by 8 bases and 0 bases, with 37 bases remaining between them.

This chain joins TRBV5-1 and TRBJ2-3; 9 bases fit TRBD1. CDR1 is SGHRS and CDR2 is YFSETQ in the germline V gene. The length of the CDR3 is 18 residues. The V gene end was trimmed by 1 base and the J gene end by 2 bases; junction bases not matched to a gene: 11. This CDR3 is CASSLRPPGQGITDTQYF. In DNA, the CDR3 is TGCGCCAGCAGCTTGAGGCCCCCAGGACAGGGGATCACAGATACGCAGTATTTT.